The text below deals with one T cell receptor beta chain. Trimming took off 5 bases at V and 5 bases at J, with 12 bases between the two ends. The CDR3 totals 13 residues. Germline V lookup: CDR1 MDHEN, CDR2 SYDVKM. The entry originates in a study of technical replicates of blood from a few donors. This table comes from immunoSEQ multiplex PCR, and its TCRdb copy is limited to in-frame clones, with some not included. The table has about 81,000 clones, approximately 94% seen once; the top ten hold under 0.4%. This TCR was recovered from a human donor in good health. Source material: T cells isolated from PBMCs. V gene TRBV28 combines with J gene TRBJ1-2; no reliable D call. CDR3 coding DNA: TGTGCCAGCAGTCCCACGGGTTGGTATGGCTACACCTTC. Translating it yields CASSPTGWYGYTF.